The next 4 T cell receptor beta chains were all read from a single sample in a study of OX40 agonist ivuxolimab in advanced cancers. Some clones are missing from TCRdb's copy, which holds only in-frame ones; the method was immunoSEQ multiplex PCR. The sample gives 90,000 to 120,000 clones, more than 85% of which show up once; approximately 0.63% is in the top ten. Sequences were derived from CD4+ or CD8+ T cells sorted from blood, sampled in a trial of the OX40 agonist ivuxolimab. These receptors came from an adult with an advanced solid tumor such as melanoma, head and neck, liver or kidney cancer.

This clone showed up just once. This rearrangement joins TRBV11-1 to TRBJ1-1; D gene ambiguous. V lost 2 bases and J 4 bases, leaving 11 bases between the germline ends. This CDR3 contains 14 residues. Germline lookup yields CDR1 SGHAT and CDR2 FQDESV (reference sequence). The CDR3 loop reads CASSLKSGRTEAFF. CDR3 in DNA: TGTGCCAGCAGCTTAAAGAGCGGGCGCACTGAAGCTTTCTTT.

This clone was detected once. J is TRBJ1-1 and V is TRBV11-2; 9 nucleotides agree with TRBD1. Unmatched junction bases numbered 5, after V lost 2 bases and J lost 1 base. The length of the CDR3 is 16 residues. CDR1 and CDR2 (germline): SGHAT, FQNNGV. The CDR3 sequence is CASSLPGTGQNTEAFF. In DNA, the CDR3 is TGTGCCAGCAGCTTACCCGGGACAGGGCAGAACACTGAAGCTTTCTTT.

The chain carries TRBV2 and TRBJ1-2; TRBD1 is a possible D gene (5 bases). V was trimmed by 3 bases and J by 6 bases, leaving 11 bases between them. From germline, CDR1 is SNHLY and CDR2 FYNNEI. This CDR3 comprises 13 residues. CDR3 in DNA: TGTGCCAGCAGTGACAGGGCAGCCGATGGCTACACCTTC. This gives the protein CASSDRAADGYTF.

The rearrangement uses TRBV2 and TRBJ2-3, with D uncertain. The CDR3 is 16 amino acids. Trimming removed 4 bases from V and 6 bases from J, with 20 bases in between. Looked up from germline, CDR1 is SNHLY and CDR2 is FYNNEI. As DNA, the CDR3 is TGTGCCAGCAGTGCCAGGACCATCCTCTTAGGGGATACGCAGTATTTT. This translates into CASSARTILLGDTQYF.